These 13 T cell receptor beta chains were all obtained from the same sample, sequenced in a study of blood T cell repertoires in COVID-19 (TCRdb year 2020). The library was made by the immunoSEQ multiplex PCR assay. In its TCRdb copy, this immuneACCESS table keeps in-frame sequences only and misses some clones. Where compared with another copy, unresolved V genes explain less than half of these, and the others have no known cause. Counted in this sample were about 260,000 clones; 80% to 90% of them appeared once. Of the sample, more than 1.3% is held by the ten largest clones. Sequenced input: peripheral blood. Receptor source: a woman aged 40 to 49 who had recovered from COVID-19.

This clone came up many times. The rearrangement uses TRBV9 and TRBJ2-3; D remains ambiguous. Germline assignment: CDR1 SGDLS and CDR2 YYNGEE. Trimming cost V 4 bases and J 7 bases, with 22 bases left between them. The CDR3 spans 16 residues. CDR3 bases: TGTGCCAGCAGCTCCCCATCCTCCCTCAGAACAAATACGCAGTATTTT. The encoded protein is CASSSPSSLRTNTQYF.

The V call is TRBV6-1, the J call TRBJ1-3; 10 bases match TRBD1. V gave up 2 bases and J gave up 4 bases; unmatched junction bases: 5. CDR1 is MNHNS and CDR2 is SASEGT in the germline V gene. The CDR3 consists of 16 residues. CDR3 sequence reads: CASSEMTGGRGNTIYF. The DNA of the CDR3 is TGTGCCAGCAGTGAAATGACAGGGGGCAGAGGAAACACCATATATTTT.

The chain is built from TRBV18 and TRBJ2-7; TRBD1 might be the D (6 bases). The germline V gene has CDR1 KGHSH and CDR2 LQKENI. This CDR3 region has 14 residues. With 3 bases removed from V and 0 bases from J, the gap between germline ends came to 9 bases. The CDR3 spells CASSPDRLSYEQYF. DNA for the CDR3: TGTGCCAGCTCACCCGACAGGCTCTCCTACGAGCAGTACTTC.

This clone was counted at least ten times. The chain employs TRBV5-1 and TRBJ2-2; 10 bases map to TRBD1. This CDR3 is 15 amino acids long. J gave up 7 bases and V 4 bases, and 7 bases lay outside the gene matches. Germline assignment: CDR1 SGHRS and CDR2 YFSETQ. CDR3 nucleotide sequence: TGCGCCAGCAGCCCAGGACAGGGGGTTCACGGGGAGCTGTTTTTT. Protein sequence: CASSPGQGVHGELFF.

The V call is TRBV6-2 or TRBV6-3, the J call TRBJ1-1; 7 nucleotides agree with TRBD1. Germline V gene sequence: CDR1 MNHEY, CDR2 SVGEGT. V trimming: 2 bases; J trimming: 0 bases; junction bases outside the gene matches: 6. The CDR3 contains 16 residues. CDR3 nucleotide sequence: TGTGCCAGCAGTTACAGGGACAGACTTATGAACACTGAAGCTTTCTTT. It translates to CASSYRDRLMNTEAFF.

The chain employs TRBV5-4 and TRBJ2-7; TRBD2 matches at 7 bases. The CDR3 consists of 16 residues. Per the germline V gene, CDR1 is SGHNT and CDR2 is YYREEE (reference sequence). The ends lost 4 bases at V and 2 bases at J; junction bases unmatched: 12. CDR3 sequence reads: CASSQGPAGNAYEQYF. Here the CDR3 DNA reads TGTGCCAGCAGCCAGGGTCCAGCGGGGAACGCCTACGAGCAGTACTTC. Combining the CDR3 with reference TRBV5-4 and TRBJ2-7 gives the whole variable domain ETGVTQSPTHLIKTRGQQVTLRCSSQSGHNTVSWYQQALGQGPQFIFQYYREEENGRGNFPPRFSGLQFPNYSSELNVNALELDDSALYLCASSQGPAGNAYEQYFGPGTRLTVT.

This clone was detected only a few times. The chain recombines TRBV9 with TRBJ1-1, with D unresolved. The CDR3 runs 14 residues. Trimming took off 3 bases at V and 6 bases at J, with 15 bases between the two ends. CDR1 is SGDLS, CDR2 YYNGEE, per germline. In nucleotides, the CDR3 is TGTGCCAGCAGCGGAGGACTCGGAGAGTCTGAAGCTTTCTTT. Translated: CASSGGLGESEAFF.

CDR3 bases: TGTGCCTGGAGTTCGGGGAATCTTGAAGCTTTCTTT. It encodes CAWSSGNLEAFF. This chain uses TRBV30 with TRBJ1-1; D not certain. The V gene lost 2 bases and the J gene lost 7 bases, with 11 bases spanning the gap. Germline V gene data show CDR1 as GTSNPN and CDR2 as SVGIG (reference sequence). There are 12 residues in the CDR3.

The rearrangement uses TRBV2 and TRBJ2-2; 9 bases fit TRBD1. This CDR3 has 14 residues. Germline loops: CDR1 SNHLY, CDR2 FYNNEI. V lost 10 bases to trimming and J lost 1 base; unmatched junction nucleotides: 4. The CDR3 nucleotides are TGTGCCACGGGGACAGGGTTGAACACCGGGGAGCTGTTTTTT. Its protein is CATGTGLNTGELFF.

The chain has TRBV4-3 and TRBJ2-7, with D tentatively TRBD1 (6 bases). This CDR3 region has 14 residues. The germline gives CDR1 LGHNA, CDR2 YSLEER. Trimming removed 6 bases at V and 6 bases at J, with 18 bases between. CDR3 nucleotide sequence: TGCGCCAGCAGTCCTCTTCCTCAGGGGCCCGAGCAGTACTTC. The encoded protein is CASSPLPQGPEQYF.

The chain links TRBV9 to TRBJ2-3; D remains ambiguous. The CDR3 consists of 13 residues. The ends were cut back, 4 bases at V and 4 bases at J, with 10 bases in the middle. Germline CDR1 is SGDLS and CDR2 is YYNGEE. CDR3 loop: CASSFRNADTQYF. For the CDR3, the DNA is TGTGCCAGCAGCTTCAGAAATGCAGATACGCAGTATTTT.

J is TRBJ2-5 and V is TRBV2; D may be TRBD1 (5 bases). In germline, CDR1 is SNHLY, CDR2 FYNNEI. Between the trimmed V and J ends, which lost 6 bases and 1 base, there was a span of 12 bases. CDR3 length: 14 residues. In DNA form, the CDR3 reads TGTGCCAGCAGCGCGACAGATCCCCAAGAGACCCAGTACTTC. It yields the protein CASSATDPQETQYF. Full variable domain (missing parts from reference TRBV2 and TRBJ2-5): EPEVTQTPSHQVTQMGQEVILRCVPISNHLYFYWYRQILGQKVEFLVSFYNNEISEKSEIFDDQFSVERPDGSNFTLKIRSTKLEDSAMYFCASSATDPQETQYFGPGTRLLVL.

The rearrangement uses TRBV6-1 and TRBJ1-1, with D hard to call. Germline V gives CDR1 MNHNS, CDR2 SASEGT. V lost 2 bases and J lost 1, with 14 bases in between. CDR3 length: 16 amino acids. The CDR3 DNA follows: TGTGCCAGCAGTGAAAGGGAGCGTTTTGCGAACACTGAAGCTTTCTTT. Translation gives CASSERERFANTEAFF.